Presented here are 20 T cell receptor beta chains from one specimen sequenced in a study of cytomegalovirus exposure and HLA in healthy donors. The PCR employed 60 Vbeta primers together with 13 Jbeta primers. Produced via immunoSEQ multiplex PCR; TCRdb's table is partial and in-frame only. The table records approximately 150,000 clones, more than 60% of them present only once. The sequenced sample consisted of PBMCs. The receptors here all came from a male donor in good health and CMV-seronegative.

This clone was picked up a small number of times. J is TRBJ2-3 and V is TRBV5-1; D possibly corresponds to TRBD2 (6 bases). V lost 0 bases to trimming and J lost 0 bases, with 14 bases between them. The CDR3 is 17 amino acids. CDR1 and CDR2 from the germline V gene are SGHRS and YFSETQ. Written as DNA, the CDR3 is TGCGCCAGCAGCTTGGGGCGGGGAGGTGGAAGCACAGATACGCAGTATTTT. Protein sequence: CASSLGRGGGSTDTQYF.

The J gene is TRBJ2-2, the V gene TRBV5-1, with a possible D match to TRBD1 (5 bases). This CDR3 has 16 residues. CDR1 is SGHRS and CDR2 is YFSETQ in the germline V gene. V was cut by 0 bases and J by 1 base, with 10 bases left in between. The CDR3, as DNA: TGCGCCAGCAGCTTGGAGTCTGGACAGAACACCGGGGAGCTGTTTTTT. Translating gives CASSLESGQNTGELFF.

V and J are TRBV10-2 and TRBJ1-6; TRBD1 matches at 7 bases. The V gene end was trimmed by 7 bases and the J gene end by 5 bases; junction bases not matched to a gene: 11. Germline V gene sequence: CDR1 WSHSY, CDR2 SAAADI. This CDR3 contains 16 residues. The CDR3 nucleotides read TGCGCCAGCACCCTGCTAGGGGGCGTCGATAATTCACCCCTCCACTTT. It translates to CASTLLGGVDNSPLHF.

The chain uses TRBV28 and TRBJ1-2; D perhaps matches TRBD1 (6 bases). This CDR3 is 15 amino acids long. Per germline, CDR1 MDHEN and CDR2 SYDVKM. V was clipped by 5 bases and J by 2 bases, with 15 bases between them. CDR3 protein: CASSPSGQPNYGYTF. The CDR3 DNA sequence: TGTGCCAGCAGTCCAAGTGGACAGCCCAACTATGGCTACACCTTC.

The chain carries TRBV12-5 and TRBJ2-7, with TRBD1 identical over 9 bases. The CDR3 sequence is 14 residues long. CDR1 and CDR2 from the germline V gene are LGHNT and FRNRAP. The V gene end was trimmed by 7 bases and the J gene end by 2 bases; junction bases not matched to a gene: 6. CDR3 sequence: CASVRTGATYEQYF. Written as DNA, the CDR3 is TGTGCTAGTGTCCGGACAGGGGCTACCTACGAGCAGTACTTC.

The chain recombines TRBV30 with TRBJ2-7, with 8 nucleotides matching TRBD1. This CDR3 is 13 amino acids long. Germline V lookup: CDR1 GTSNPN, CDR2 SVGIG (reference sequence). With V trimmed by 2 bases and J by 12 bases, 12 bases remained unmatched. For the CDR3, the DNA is TGTGCCTGGAGTCGCGGGACAGGAAGGGCTCCGTACTTC. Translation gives CAWSRGTGRAPYF.

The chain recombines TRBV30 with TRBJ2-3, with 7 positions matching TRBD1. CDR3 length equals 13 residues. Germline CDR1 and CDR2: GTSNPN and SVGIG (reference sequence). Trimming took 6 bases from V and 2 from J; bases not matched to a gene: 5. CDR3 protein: CACDREHTDTQYF. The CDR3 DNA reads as TGTGCCTGTGACAGGGAACACACAGATACGCAGTATTTT.

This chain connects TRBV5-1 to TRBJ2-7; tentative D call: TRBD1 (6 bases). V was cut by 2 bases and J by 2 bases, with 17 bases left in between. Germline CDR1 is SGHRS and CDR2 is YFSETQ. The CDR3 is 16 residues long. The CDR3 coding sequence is TGCGCCAGCAGCTTACGCAGGCAGGGGCTACCCTACGAGCAGTACTTC. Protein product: CASSLRRQGLPYEQYF.

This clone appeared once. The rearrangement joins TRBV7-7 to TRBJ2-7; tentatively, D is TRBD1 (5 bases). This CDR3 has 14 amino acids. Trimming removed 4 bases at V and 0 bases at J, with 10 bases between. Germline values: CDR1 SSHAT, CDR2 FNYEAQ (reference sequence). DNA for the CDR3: TGTGCCAGCAGCTCCCCAGGACACTCCTACGAGCAGTACTTC. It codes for CASSSPGHSYEQYF.

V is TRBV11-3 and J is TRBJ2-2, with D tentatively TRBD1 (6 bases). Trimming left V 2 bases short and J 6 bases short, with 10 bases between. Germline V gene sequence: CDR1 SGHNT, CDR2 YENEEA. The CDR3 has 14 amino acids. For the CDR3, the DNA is TGTGCCAGCAGCTTATCCAGGGGAGCCGGGGAGCTGTTTTTT. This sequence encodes CASSLSRGAGELFF.

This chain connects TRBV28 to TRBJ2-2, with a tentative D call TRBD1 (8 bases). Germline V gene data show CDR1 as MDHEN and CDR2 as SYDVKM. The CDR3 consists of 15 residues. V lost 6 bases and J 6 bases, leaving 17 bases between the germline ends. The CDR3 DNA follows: TGTGCCAGCAGCGCAGGGGGCGCGGGGGCCGGGGAGCTGTTTTTT. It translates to CASSAGGAGAGELFF. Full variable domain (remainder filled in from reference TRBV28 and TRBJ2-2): DVKVTQSSRYLVKRTGEKVFLECVQDMDHENMFWYRQDPGLGLRLIYFSYDVKMKEKGDIPEGYSVSREKKERFSLILESASTNQTSMYLCASSAGGAGAGELFFGEGSRLTVL.

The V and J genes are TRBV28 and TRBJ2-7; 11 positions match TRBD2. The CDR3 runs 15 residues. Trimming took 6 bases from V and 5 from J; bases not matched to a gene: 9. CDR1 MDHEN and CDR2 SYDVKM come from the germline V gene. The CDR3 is CASRILAGGKNEQYF. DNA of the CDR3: TGTGCCAGCAGAATTCTAGCGGGAGGTAAAAACGAGCAGTACTTC.

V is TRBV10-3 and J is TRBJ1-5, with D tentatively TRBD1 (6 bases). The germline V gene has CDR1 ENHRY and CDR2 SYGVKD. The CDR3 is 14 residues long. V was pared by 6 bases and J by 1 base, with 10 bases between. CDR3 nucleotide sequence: TGTGCCATCAGCCCTCAGGGGAGCAATCAGCCCCAGCATTTT. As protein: CAISPQGSNQPQHF.

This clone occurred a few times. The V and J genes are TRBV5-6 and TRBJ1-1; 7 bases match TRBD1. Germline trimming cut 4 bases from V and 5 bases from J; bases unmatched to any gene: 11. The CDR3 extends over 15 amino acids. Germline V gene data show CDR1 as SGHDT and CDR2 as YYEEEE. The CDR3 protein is CASSPWGSRGTEAFF. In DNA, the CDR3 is TGTGCCAGCAGCCCCTGGGGCTCCAGGGGGACTGAAGCTTTCTTT.

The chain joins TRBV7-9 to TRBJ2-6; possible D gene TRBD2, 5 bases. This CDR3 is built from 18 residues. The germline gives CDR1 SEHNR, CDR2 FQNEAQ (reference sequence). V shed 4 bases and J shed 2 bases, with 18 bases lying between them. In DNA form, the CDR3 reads TGTGCCAGCAGCTCCCCGGTCCGGGGAAGGACTGGGGCCAACGTCCTGACTTTC. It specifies CASSSPVRGRTGANVLTF.

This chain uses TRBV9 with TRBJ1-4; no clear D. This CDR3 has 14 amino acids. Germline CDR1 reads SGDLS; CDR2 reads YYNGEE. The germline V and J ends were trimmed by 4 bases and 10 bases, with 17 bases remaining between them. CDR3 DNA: TGTGCCAGCAGCCAAGGAGGAGCATCGGTAAAACTGTTTTTT. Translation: CASSQGGASVKLFF.

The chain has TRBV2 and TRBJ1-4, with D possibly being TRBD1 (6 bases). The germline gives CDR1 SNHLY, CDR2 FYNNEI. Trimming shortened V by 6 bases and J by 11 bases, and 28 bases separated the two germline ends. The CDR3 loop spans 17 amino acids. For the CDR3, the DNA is TGTGCCAGCAGGGTGACCCCTCCCGGGAGGGGGGTTGGGAAACTGTTTTTT. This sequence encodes CASRVTPPGRGVGKLFF. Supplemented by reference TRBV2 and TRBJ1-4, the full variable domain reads EPEVTQTPSHQVTQMGQEVILRCVPISNHLYFYWYRQILGQKVEFLVSFYNNEISEKSEIFDDQFSVERPDGSNFTLKIRSTKLEDSAMYFCASRVTPPGRGVGKLFFGSGTQLSVL.

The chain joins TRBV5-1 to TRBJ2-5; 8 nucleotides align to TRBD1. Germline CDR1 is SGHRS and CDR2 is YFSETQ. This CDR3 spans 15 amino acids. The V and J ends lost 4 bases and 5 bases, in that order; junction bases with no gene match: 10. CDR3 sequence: CASSHGQGGYETQYF. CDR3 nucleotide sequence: TGCGCCAGCAGCCACGGACAGGGAGGATATGAGACCCAGTACTTC.

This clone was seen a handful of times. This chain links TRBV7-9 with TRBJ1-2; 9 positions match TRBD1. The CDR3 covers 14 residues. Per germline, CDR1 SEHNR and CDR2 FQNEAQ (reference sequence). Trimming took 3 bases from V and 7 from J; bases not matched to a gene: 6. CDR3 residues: CASSFGTGPGGYTF. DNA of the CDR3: TGTGCCAGCAGCTTTGGGACAGGGCCGGGTGGCTACACCTTC. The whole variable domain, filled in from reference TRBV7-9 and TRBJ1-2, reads DTGVSQNPRHKITKRGQNVTFRCDPISEHNRLYWYRQTLGQGPEFLTYFQNEAQLEKSRLLSDRFSAERPKGSFSTLEIQRTEQGDSAMYLCASSFGTGPGGYTFGSGTRLTVV.

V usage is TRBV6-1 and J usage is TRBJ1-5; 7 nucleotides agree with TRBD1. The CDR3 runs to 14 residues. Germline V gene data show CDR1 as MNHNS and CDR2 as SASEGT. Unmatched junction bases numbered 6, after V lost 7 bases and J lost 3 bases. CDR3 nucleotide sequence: TGTGCCAGCAATCCGACAGGGCCCAATCAGCCCCAGCATTTT. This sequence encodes CASNPTGPNQPQHF.